This T cell receptor beta chain was retrieved from a study of T cells in Graves' hyperthyroidism and ophthalmopathy (dated by TCRdb to the late 2010s). Some background on the complete study: Peripheral blood was sampled at the time of initial diagnosis, prior to any treatment. In more than 5 Graves' hyperthyroidism patients, the study also compared T-cell repertoires from thyroid tissue with T-cell repertoires from blood. The 100 discovery patients were divided at random into training and test sets in a 7:3 ratio. An independent validation cohort of under 20 hyperthyroidism patients and 17 patients who later progressed to ophthalmopathy tested prospective prediction of ophthalmopathy. To identify TCR V-J signatures that set the groups apart, the researchers used a discovery cohort of more than 95 patients, made up of around 42 with Graves' ophthalmopathy and 57 with stable Graves' hyperthyroidism. According to the paper, TCR Vbeta CDR3 sequencing was carried out on about 140 peripheral blood samples, which came from around 43 ophthalmopathy, 75 or so hyperthyroidism and some 17 progressor patients. Once sampling was done, hyperthyroidism patients were given methimazole at a starting dose of 30 mg daily, whereas ophthalmopathy patients were given high-dose intravenous methylprednisolone. What the research found in general, with its limitations: No statistical method was used to fix the sample size in advance, and group allocation was not hidden from the investigators. Most expanded thyroid clonotypes (frequency above 0.001) were also detected in blood, a finding suggesting that blood repertoires may reflect thyroid immune responses. During validation, the model predicted progression to ophthalmopathy a median of about 6.5 months ahead of onset, with 60% to 71% sensitivity and less than 85% specificity. In cross-validation, a model built on a 13 V-J signature told ophthalmopathy apart from stable hyperthyroidism with approximately 91% sensitivity and 81% to 82% specificity, and in testing the same model reached 80%/75%.

This clonotype showed up many times. Its specific antigen is unknown. No qualities accompany the bases; no much larger clone lies one base away. Amplification of TCR beta CDR3 regions was carried out from RNA transcripts. A first-round RT-PCR of the TCR CDR3 used the HTBI primer set with the Qiagen OneStep RT-PCR kit. The libraries were constructed in a second round of multiplex PCR and then size-selected and purified. Paired-end sequencing of the libraries was performed with 100 bp reads on an Illumina HiSeq2000. Concerning the study's data processing: Raw data were processed with SOAPnuke, discarding reads with adapters, uncalled bases, mean Phred below 15, or no exact constant-primer or identifier match. High-quality paired reads were merged with COPE v1.2.5, and unique nucleotide sequences were defined as clonotypes. MiTCR v1.1 was used to align clonotypes to the IMGT TRBV, TRBD and TRBJ reference segments. Analysis was restricted to V-J combinations with a frequency above 0.0001, which covered roughly 99% of repertoires. A TCS score was defined as the ratio of F50 (clonal expansion) to E x V (chaos), with BLOSUM62-based TCRdist applied between CDR3 peptides within each V-J. Welch's t-statistics and random forest reduced around 510 V-J features to 13, which were used in a naive Bayes classifier (R e1071). TCRdb trimmed the raw reads at Q25, called clones with MiXCR and kept productive beta chains. Rows are unified per CDR3 protein, each entry keeping the most common DNA and genes. The V and J calls and clone size are TCRdb's, not the authors'. Present in this sample are about 600,000 distinct CDR3 sequences, 12% to 15% of which were seen just once. Clones ranked in the top ten supply about 6.6% of the sample.

Moderately to severely active disease, a Clinical Activity Score of at least 3, a NOSPECS grade of at least 4, and a duration under 3 months were present in ophthalmopathy patients. Exclusion was applied to patients with uncontrolled infections, other autoimmune diseases, pregnancy or lactation. Clinical symptoms, serum thyroxine and TRAb, thyroid ultrasound, and orbital computed tomography formed the basis for the diagnoses. PBMCs were isolated from around 10 ml of fresh peripheral blood by Ficoll-Paque density gradient centrifugation. Total RNA was extracted with Trizol reagent, and quality was checked on an Agilent 2100 Bioanalyzer. V is reduced by 4 bases and J by 8 bases, leaving a spacing of 11 bases between them. From its cysteine to its phenylalanine, the CDR3 spans 12 amino acids. This entry keeps only the CDR3 DNA: 36 bases, framed from base 1. The germline V gene gives CDR1 as SGHTS and CDR2 as YDEGEE.

The clonotype comes from a woman under 30 with Graves' ophthalmopathy. The sequencing input was blood. The V gene is TRBV5-8 and the J gene is TRBJ2-3; the D gene remains uncertain. For the CDR3, the sequence is CASSLDGVTQYF. In nucleotides, the sequence is TGTGCCAGCAGCCTGGATGGGGTTACGCAGTATTTT.